This passage covers 2 T cell receptor beta chains from one sample sequenced in a study of CD8 T cells in Susac syndrome. Reverse transcription of roughly 0.45 to 1 ug RNA was performed with random hexamers. TCRdb redid the calling of the immunoSEQ multiplex PCR reads with MiXCR, one entry per CDR3 protein. The sample lists about 110,000 distinct CDR3 sequences, approximately 94% occurring once. What was sequenced was CD8+ T cells from PBMCs. Receptor source: a human donor with Susac syndrome.

This chain links TRBV12-3 or TRBV12-4 with TRBJ2-4; D may be TRBD1 (6 bases). Trimming cost V 4 bases and J 0 bases, with 13 bases left between them. The CDR3 sequence is 16 residues long. As DNA, the CDR3 is TGTGCCAGCAGTTCCCAGGGGCTAGGAGCCAAAAACATTCAGTACTTC. This gives the protein CASSSQGLGAKNIQYF.

J is TRBJ1-1 and V is TRBV7-6; TRBD1 matches 10 bases. Per the germline V gene, CDR1 is SGHVS and CDR2 is FNYEAQ. This CDR3 has 15 residues. V shed 4 bases and J 0 bases; nucleotides not matched to a gene: 2. CDR3 coding DNA: TGTGCCAGCAGCTGGGGACAGGGGTTGAACACTGAAGCTTTCTTT. Translating it yields CASSWGQGLNTEAFF.